This TCR beta chain comes out of a study of vaccination and CD4 T cells after COVID-19. Study details: Convalescent patients were SARS-CoV-2 positive by nasal swab PCR; fewer than ten mild, one severe.

The CDR3 length is 15 residues. V lost 7 bases to trimming and J lost 0 bases, with 12 bases between them. Germline values: CDR1 MNHEY, CDR2 SMNVEV (reference sequence). With the Oncomine TCR Beta short-read assay, DNA from cultured CD4+ T cells was sequenced. A single record per CDR3 protein comes from TCRdb applying MiXCR to the PCR reads. The sample has 9,000 to 15,000 distinct CDR3 sequences, 60% to 75% seen once. Regarding treatment: roughly 11-day PBMC culture with coronavirus spike peptide pools or control peptides (ViraFEST assay). Remarks on this clonotype: What it binds is unknown.

The receptor was isolated from a human donor who had recovered from COVID-19. J is TRBJ2-2 and V is TRBV27, with D possibly TRBD2 on 6 matching bases. Sequenced input: CD4+ T cells from blood, cultured in vitro. This chain's CDR3 is CASTLGGPNTGELFF. Here the CDR3 DNA reads TGTGCCAGCACCCTGGGAGGCCCGAACACCGGGGAGCTGTTTTTT.